This T cell receptor beta chain emerged from a study of identical twins. Whole-study findings and limits: Possibly, invariant MAIT and iNKT cells partly confounded zero-insertion analyses. Abundant cord blood beta clonotypes carried fewer insertions; memory repertoires showed none.

J lost 9 bases, V lost 4 bases, and 9 bases had no gene match. This CDR3 has 16 residues. Per germline, CDR1 SNHLY and CDR2 FYNNEI. TCRdb reanalysed the 5' RACE reads using MiXCR and keeps one entry per CDR3 protein. The sample comprises about 890,000 distinct CDR3 sequences, approximately 13% of which are singletons, and around 1.5% rests with the top ten. For this clonotype: The antigen is unknown.

Separately, the same data were catalogued under a study of yellow fever vaccine responses in identical twins.

The chain carries TRBV2 and TRBJ2-1, with TRBD2 matching 13 bases. The sequence was collected from a woman under 30 in good health. Sample: PBMCs. CDR3 protein: CASSALGTSGVAEQFF. The CDR3 nucleotides are TGTGCCAGCAGTGCACTCGGGACTAGCGGGGTAGCTGAGCAGTTCTTC. The full variable domain, in which reference TRBV2 and TRBJ2-1 provide the parts outside the CDR3, is EPEVTQTPSHQVTQMGQEVILRCVPISNHLYFYWYRQILGQKVEFLVSFYNNEISEKSEIFDDQFSVERPDGSNFTLKIRSTKLEDSAMYFCASSALGTSGVAEQFFGPGTRLTVL.